This TCR beta chain was recovered during a study of T-cell memory formation after mild COVID-19. Notes on the study in general: For second-wave clones that peaked at day 37, SARS-CoV-2 specificity went unverified.

Via MiXCR, TCRdb re-called the 5' RACE reads, giving one row per CDR3 protein. The table includes approximately 180,000 distinct CDR3 sequences, 15% to 20% detected once. This clonotype has more than one count but fewer than ten. The antigen is unknown. Trimming removed 0 bases from V and 4 bases from J, with 13 bases in between. This CDR3 contains 15 residues. Germline V gene data show CDR1 as MNHEY and CDR2 as SVGEGT. The TCR was taken from an adult woman who had mild COVID-19 (a few samples of this study predate the infection). Cell type and time point are not known. The chain couples TRBV6-2 or TRBV6-3 to TRBJ2-7; a weak D match, TRBD2 (5 bases). Material for sequencing was PBMCs or a T cell subset sorted from them (not recorded which). CDR3 loop: CASSYSGIQGYEQYF. In DNA, the CDR3 is TGTGCCAGCAGTTACTCCGGGATTCAAGGATACGAGCAGTACTTC.